This section outlines one T cell receptor beta chain sequence together with its context. Antigen specificity is unknown. The libraries of TRB cDNA were constructed through 5' RACE using UMI labels. TCRdb reprocessed the 5' RACE reads; each CDR3 protein has one entry and no DNA is given. In all, the sample yields 130,000 to 150,000 distinct CDR3 sequences. The data were taken from a study of CXCR3-negative and CXCR3-positive naive CD8 T cells. The study, taken as a whole, reports: Diversity was high in both naive subsets and much lower in memory cells. Similar levels of surface CD5 were seen between naive subsets; TCR strength was inferred from TRB CDR3 properties. Researchers report that CXCR3-positive naive cells carry more hydrophobic TRB CDR3s than CXCR3-negative naive cells.

CDR3 size: 13 residues. CDR1 and CDR2 from the germline V gene are MRHNA and SNTAGT. The specimen sequenced was naive CXCR3+ CD8+ T cells from blood. This sample's subset: CD45RO-CCR7+CD27+CD95- naive CD8+ T cells expressing CXCR3 (TNR3+). This TCR was sampled from a human donor in good health. Some clones in this sample may be carry-over from other donors' samples. The rearrangement uses TRBV6-4 and TRBJ1-1. CDR3 sequence: CARSPSPNTEAFF.